The T cell receptor (beta chain) under discussion was sequenced for a study of T cells in localized non-small cell lung cancer. Study-level results: Researchers found a median approximately 60 of the top 100 tumor clones in adjacent lung. Uninvolved adjacent lung showed the highest T cell clonality, exceeding tumor. Because sequencing included only one region (of the tumor), heterogeneity remains possible.

As regards this clone: What it recognizes is unknown.

Per germline, CDR1 SGHRS and CDR2 YFSETQ. This CDR3 contains 15 residues. V trimming: 3 bases; J trimming: 2 bases; junction bases outside the gene matches: 3. Here immunoSEQ multiplex PCR was the method, and the copy in TCRdb shows in-frame clones only, minus some. The sample carries over 45,000 clones, 60% to 85% recorded once. This chain joins TRBV5-1 and TRBJ2-5; 11 positions agree with TRBD2. This clonotype was sampled from a man between 40 and 70 years old with stage I squamous cell lung carcinoma. This material consisted of peripheral blood, taken before any cancer treatment. This chain's CDR3 is CASSSSGGSQETQYF. The CDR3 bases are TGCGCCAGCAGCTCTAGCGGGGGGAGTCAAGAGACCCAGTACTTC.